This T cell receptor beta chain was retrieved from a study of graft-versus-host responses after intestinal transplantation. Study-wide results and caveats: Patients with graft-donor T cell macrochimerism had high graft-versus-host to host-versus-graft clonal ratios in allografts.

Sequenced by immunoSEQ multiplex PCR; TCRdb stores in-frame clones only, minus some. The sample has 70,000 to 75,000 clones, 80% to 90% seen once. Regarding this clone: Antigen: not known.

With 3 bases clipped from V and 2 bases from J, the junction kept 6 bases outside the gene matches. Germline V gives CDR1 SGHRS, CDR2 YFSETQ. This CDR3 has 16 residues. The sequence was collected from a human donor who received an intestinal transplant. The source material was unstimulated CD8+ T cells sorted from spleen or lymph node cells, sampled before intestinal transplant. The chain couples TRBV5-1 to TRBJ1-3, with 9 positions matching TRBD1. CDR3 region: CASSSHRGLAGNTIYF. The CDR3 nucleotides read TGCGCCAGCAGCTCGCACAGGGGGCTTGCTGGAAACACCATATATTTT.